This T cell receptor (beta chain) was sequenced for a study of blood T cell repertoires in COVID-19. For the study at large: Specimens from acute and convalescent COVID-19 originated in the United States, Italy and Spain. PBMCs, B-cell-depleted T cells, or T cells were the source of the cDNA or gDNA that made up the material.

A word on this clone: At one end, the junction sequence differs from germline, possibly due to a read error.

Original analysis: Reference gene primer amplification in the assay estimated nucleated cell counts. Profiled with immunoSEQ multiplex PCR; TCRdb holds only in-frame clones, not every one. The DNA was the basis for D and trimming; V, J and clone size are from that table. The table shows about 130,000 clones, with roughly four fifths occurring only once. The CDR3 contains 14 residues. CDR1 and CDR2 (germline): DFQATT, SNEGSKA (reference sequence). Sequencing input: peripheral blood. The receptor comes from a woman between 45 and 65 years old with acute or convalescent COVID-19. V is TRBV20-1 and J is TRBJ2-1; D possibly corresponds to TRBD2 (5 bases). The CDR3 coding sequence is TGCAGTGCTAGTGCCCGGACTGCCTACAATAAGCAGTTCTTC. Translating it yields CSASARTAYNKQFF.